The 22 T cell receptor beta chains given below trace back to one sample, sequenced in a study of shared clonotypes between healthy human individuals (dated by TCRdb to 2018 to 2021). Library preparation was by the immunoSEQ multiplex PCR assay. In TCRdb, the immuneACCESS table is reduced to in-frame sequences with V and J assigned. These tables do not hold every clone; where another copy was compared, an unresolved V gene accounts for under half, and the others remain unexplained. The sample yields 450,000 to 500,000 clones; roughly 80% were counted once. The ten largest account for about 12% of the sample. The sample comprised PBMCs. These receptors were collected from a woman between 40 and 55 years old in good health. Some clones in this sample may be carry-over from other donors' samples.

The gene calls are TRBV13 and TRBJ1-3; D is unclear. V lost 8 bases to trimming and J lost 0 bases, with 8 bases between them. Germline V lookup: CDR1 PRHDT, CDR2 FYEKMQ (reference sequence). The length of the CDR3 is 13 residues. The CDR3 DNA is TGTGCCAGCGAGGGTTACTCTGGAAACACCATATATTTT. Translated, it gives CASEGYSGNTIYF.

The chain carries TRBV7-8 and TRBJ2-3; possibly TRBD2 for D (6 bases). The V and J ends lost 1 base and 4 bases respectively, with 18 bases between them. The CDR3 consists of 17 residues. Germline V CDR1 and CDR2: SGHVS, FQNEAQ. CDR3 region: CASSLGPAGPTSDTQYF. CDR3 in DNA: TGTGCCAGCAGCTTAGGTCCTGCGGGACCTACGTCAGATACGCAGTATTTT. The full variable domain, rest sourced from reference TRBV7-8 and TRBJ2-3, is GAGVSQSPRYKVAKRGQDVALRCDPISGHVSLFWYQQALGQGPEFLTYFQNEAQLDKSGLPSDRFFAERPEGSVSTLKIQRTQQEDSAVYLCASSLGPAGPTSDTQYFGPGTRLTVL.

The chain uses TRBV7-2 and TRBJ2-3; 8 bases align to TRBD2. After removal of 9 bases from V and 5 bases from J, the junction contained 10 bases not matched to a gene. The CDR3 length is 14 residues. CDR1 is SGHTA, CDR2 FQGNSA, per germline. CDR3 coding DNA: TGTGCCAGTCTCCGGGGAGCGGGAGTAGATACGCAGTATTTT. Translation gives CASLRGAGVDTQYF.

This clone was picked up one time. This chain joins TRBV5-1 and TRBJ2-3, with D unclear. This CDR3 is 13 amino acids long. Germline CDR1 reads SGHRS; CDR2 reads YFSETQ. Trimming removed 4 bases at V and 3 bases at J, with 9 bases between. CDR3 coding DNA: TGCGCCAGCAGCACCGGACCGACAGATACGCAGTATTTT. It yields the protein CASSTGPTDTQYF.

V and J are TRBV19 and TRBJ1-4; D uncertain. Germline loops: CDR1 LNHDA, CDR2 SQIVND (reference sequence). This CDR3 comprises 12 residues. Deletions cut 6 bases from V and 5 bases from J, with 7 bases between. The CDR3: CASRANNEKLFF. In DNA form, the CDR3 reads TGTGCCAGTAGAGCAAACAATGAAAAACTGTTTTTT. Drawing the rest from reference TRBV19 and TRBJ1-4, the complete variable domain is DGGITQSPKYLFRKEGQNVTLSCEQNLNHDAMYWYRQDPGQGLRLIYYSQIVNDFQKGDIAEGYSVSREKKESFPLTVTSAQKNPTAFYLCASRANNEKLFFGSGTQLSVL.

The chain is built from TRBV10-3 and TRBJ1-2, with TRBD1 identical over 9 bases. This CDR3 has 13 amino acids. With 10 bases clipped from V and 8 bases from J, the junction kept 11 bases outside the gene matches. Per germline, CDR1 ENHRY and CDR2 SYGVKD. The CDR3 bases are TGTGCCACCAACCCGGGACAGGGAAGCGGCTACACCTTC. Its translation: CATNPGQGSGYTF.

The V call is TRBV28, the J call TRBJ1-1; D may be TRBD1 (6 bases). Germline values: CDR1 MDHEN, CDR2 SYDVKM. Trimming stripped 2 bases from V and 4 bases from J, with 20 bases between. This CDR3 has 17 residues. The CDR3 spells CASSLGGYRTGFTEAFF. The CDR3 DNA follows: TGTGCCAGCAGTTTAGGGGGGTATCGTACAGGGTTCACTGAAGCTTTCTTT.

The chain links TRBV9 to TRBJ2-1, with 8 bases lining up with TRBD2. The trim removed 2 bases at V and 3 bases at J, leaving 4 bases unmatched. The CDR3 sequence is 15 residues long. From germline, CDR1 is SGDLS and CDR2 YYNGEE. In DNA, the CDR3 is TGTGCCAGCAGCGTCACTAGCGGATACTACAATGAGCAGTTCTTC. Protein product: CASSVTSGYYNEQFF. Variable domain in full (rest from reference TRBV9 and TRBJ2-1): DSGVTQTPKHLITATGQRVTLRCSPRSGDLSVYWYQQSLDQGLQFLIQYYNGEERAKGNILERFSAQQFPDLHSELNLSSLELGDSALYFCASSVTSGYYNEQFFGPGTRLTVL.

This chain connects TRBV6-6 to TRBJ2-7, with 9 bases identical to TRBD1. Germline CDR1 reads MNHNY; CDR2 reads SVGAGI (reference sequence). After removal of 0 bases from V and 3 bases from J, the junction contained 0 bases not matched to a gene. The CDR3 totals 14 residues. Written as DNA, the CDR3 is TGTGCCAGCAGTTACTCGACAGGGGGCTACGAGCAGTACTTC. It yields the protein CASSYSTGGYEQYF.

The chain combines TRBV30 with TRBJ2-2; D may be TRBD1 (6 bases). The CDR3 runs to 14 residues. Germline V CDR1 and CDR2: GTSNPN, SVGIG (reference sequence). Trimming took off 3 bases at V and 4 bases at J, with 12 bases between the two ends. The CDR3 sequence is CAWRDDRTTGELFF. CDR3 nucleotide sequence: TGTGCCTGGAGGGATGACAGGACCACCGGGGAGCTGTTTTTT.

V usage is TRBV30 and J usage is TRBJ2-3; no definite D call. Germline V gene sequence: CDR1 GTSNPN, CDR2 SVGIG (reference sequence). V shed 0 bases and J shed 3 bases, with 7 bases lying between them. The CDR3 has 13 amino acids. CDR3 coding DNA: TGTGCCTGGAGTGTAAGTAGGACAGATACGCAGTATTTT. Translating it yields CAWSVSRTDTQYF.

The rearrangement joins TRBV5-3 to TRBJ2-1; D remains ambiguous. TRBV5-3 is an open reading frame whose function is uncertain. This CDR3 is 11 amino acids long. The ends were cut back, 0 bases at V and 8 bases at J, with 3 bases in the middle. CDR3 in amino acids: CARSLVDEQFF. In nucleotides, the CDR3 is TGTGCCAGAAGCTTGGTCGATGAGCAGTTCTTC.

The chain has TRBV19 and TRBJ2-5; 8 positions agree with TRBD1. The CDR3 runs to 16 residues. Germline assignment: CDR1 LNHDA and CDR2 SQIVND (reference sequence). The ends lost 5 bases at V and 4 bases at J; junction bases unmatched: 12. The CDR3 DNA reads as TGTGCCAGTAGTTCTAGCTGGACAGGGAAGGTAGAGACCCAGTACTTC. This translates into CASSSSWTGKVETQYF.

This clone was counted once. This sequence joins TRBV15 and TRBJ2-7; tentatively, D is TRBD2 (6 bases). The CDR3 totals 14 residues. CDR1 LNHNV and CDR2 YYDKDF come from the germline V gene (reference sequence). Trimming removed 8 bases at V and 3 bases at J, with 17 bases between. DNA for the CDR3: TGTGCCACCTCATCGGGCGCGGGGCTCTACGAGCAGTACTTC. Residues: CATSSGAGLYEQYF.

This clone was detected many times. This chain connects TRBV4-1 to TRBJ1-4; no clear D. This CDR3 has 13 residues. Germline CDR1 MGHRA, CDR2 YSYEKL. Trimming cost V 2 bases and J 7 bases, with 8 bases left between them. DNA of the CDR3: TGCGCCAGCAGCCAAAGTCCGGCTGAAAAACTGTTTTTT. It is translated as CASSQSPAEKLFF.

Points on this clone: Other nucleotide sequences in the sample specify the same CDR3. CDR3: CASSLEASNQPQHF. As DNA, the CDR3 is TGCGCCAGCAGCTTGGAAGCGAGCAATCAGCCCCAGCATTTT. The chain carries TRBV5-1 and TRBJ1-5; D gene uncertain. This CDR3 spans 14 amino acids. The germline V gene has CDR1 SGHRS and CDR2 YFSETQ. The ends were cut back, 0 bases at V and 1 base at J, with 5 bases in the middle.

The chain employs TRBV5-4 and TRBJ1-2, with D perhaps matching TRBD1 (5 bases). This CDR3 spans 15 amino acids. Germline V gene lookup returns CDR1 SGHNT and CDR2 YYREEE (reference sequence). V was cut by 4 bases and J by 6 bases, with 19 bases left in between. The CDR3 sequence: CASSRGGPAGDGYTF. Here the CDR3 DNA reads TGTGCCAGCAGCCGCGGGGGACCGGCCGGGGATGGCTACACCTTC.

This clone was seen once. V is TRBV6-1 and J is TRBJ2-1; TRBD2 agrees at 10 bases. The CDR3 contains 16 residues. In germline, CDR1 is MNHNS, CDR2 SASEGT. Losses at the gene ends were 4 bases for V and 6 bases for J; bases not matched to a gene: 9. CDR3 DNA sequence: TGTGCCAGCAGTGTTACTTCTAGCGGGAGTAGCAATGAGCAGTTCTTC. This translates into CASSVTSSGSSNEQFF.

In the case of this clone: This may come from a read error, since a much larger clone is one base off. V is TRBV28 and J is TRBJ1-4, with 8 bases lining up with TRBD1. Germline V gene lookup returns CDR1 MDHEN and CDR2 SYDVKM. V trimming: 6 bases; J trimming: 6 bases; junction bases outside the gene matches: 0. This CDR3 is built from 12 residues. The CDR3 coding sequence is TGTGCCAGCAGGACAGGGGATGAAAAACTGTTTTTT. Amino acids: CASRTGDEKLFF.

This clone turned up a few times. The rearrangement joins TRBV6-1 to TRBJ1-1; D is perhaps TRBD1 (6 bases). The CDR3 covers 15 residues. Per the germline V gene, CDR1 is MNHNS and CDR2 is SASEGT. V was clipped by 4 bases and J by 1 base, with 13 bases between them. CDR3 DNA: TGTGCCAGCAGTGCAAACAGGGAGAGGAACACTGAAGCTTTCTTT. The encoded protein is CASSANRERNTEAFF.

The rearrangement uses TRBV7-9 and TRBJ2-1, with TRBD2 matching 11 bases. From germline, CDR1 is SEHNR and CDR2 FQNEAQ (reference sequence). The V and J ends lost 8 bases and 8 bases, in that order; junction bases with no gene match: 5. The CDR3 has 13 amino acids. The CDR3 DNA follows: TGTGCCAGCTTAATAGCGGGAGGGGATGAGCAGTTCTTC. It specifies CASLIAGGDEQFF.

V is TRBV10-3 and J is TRBJ2-1; 7 bases match TRBD2. This CDR3 region has 16 residues. Losses at the gene ends were 2 bases for V and 7 bases for J; bases not matched to a gene: 11. Per the germline V gene, CDR1 is ENHRY and CDR2 is SYGVKD. The CDR3 sequence: CAISERLADTGNEQFF. The CDR3 nucleotides are TGTGCCATCAGTGAGAGGCTAGCGGACACGGGGAATGAGCAGTTCTTC.